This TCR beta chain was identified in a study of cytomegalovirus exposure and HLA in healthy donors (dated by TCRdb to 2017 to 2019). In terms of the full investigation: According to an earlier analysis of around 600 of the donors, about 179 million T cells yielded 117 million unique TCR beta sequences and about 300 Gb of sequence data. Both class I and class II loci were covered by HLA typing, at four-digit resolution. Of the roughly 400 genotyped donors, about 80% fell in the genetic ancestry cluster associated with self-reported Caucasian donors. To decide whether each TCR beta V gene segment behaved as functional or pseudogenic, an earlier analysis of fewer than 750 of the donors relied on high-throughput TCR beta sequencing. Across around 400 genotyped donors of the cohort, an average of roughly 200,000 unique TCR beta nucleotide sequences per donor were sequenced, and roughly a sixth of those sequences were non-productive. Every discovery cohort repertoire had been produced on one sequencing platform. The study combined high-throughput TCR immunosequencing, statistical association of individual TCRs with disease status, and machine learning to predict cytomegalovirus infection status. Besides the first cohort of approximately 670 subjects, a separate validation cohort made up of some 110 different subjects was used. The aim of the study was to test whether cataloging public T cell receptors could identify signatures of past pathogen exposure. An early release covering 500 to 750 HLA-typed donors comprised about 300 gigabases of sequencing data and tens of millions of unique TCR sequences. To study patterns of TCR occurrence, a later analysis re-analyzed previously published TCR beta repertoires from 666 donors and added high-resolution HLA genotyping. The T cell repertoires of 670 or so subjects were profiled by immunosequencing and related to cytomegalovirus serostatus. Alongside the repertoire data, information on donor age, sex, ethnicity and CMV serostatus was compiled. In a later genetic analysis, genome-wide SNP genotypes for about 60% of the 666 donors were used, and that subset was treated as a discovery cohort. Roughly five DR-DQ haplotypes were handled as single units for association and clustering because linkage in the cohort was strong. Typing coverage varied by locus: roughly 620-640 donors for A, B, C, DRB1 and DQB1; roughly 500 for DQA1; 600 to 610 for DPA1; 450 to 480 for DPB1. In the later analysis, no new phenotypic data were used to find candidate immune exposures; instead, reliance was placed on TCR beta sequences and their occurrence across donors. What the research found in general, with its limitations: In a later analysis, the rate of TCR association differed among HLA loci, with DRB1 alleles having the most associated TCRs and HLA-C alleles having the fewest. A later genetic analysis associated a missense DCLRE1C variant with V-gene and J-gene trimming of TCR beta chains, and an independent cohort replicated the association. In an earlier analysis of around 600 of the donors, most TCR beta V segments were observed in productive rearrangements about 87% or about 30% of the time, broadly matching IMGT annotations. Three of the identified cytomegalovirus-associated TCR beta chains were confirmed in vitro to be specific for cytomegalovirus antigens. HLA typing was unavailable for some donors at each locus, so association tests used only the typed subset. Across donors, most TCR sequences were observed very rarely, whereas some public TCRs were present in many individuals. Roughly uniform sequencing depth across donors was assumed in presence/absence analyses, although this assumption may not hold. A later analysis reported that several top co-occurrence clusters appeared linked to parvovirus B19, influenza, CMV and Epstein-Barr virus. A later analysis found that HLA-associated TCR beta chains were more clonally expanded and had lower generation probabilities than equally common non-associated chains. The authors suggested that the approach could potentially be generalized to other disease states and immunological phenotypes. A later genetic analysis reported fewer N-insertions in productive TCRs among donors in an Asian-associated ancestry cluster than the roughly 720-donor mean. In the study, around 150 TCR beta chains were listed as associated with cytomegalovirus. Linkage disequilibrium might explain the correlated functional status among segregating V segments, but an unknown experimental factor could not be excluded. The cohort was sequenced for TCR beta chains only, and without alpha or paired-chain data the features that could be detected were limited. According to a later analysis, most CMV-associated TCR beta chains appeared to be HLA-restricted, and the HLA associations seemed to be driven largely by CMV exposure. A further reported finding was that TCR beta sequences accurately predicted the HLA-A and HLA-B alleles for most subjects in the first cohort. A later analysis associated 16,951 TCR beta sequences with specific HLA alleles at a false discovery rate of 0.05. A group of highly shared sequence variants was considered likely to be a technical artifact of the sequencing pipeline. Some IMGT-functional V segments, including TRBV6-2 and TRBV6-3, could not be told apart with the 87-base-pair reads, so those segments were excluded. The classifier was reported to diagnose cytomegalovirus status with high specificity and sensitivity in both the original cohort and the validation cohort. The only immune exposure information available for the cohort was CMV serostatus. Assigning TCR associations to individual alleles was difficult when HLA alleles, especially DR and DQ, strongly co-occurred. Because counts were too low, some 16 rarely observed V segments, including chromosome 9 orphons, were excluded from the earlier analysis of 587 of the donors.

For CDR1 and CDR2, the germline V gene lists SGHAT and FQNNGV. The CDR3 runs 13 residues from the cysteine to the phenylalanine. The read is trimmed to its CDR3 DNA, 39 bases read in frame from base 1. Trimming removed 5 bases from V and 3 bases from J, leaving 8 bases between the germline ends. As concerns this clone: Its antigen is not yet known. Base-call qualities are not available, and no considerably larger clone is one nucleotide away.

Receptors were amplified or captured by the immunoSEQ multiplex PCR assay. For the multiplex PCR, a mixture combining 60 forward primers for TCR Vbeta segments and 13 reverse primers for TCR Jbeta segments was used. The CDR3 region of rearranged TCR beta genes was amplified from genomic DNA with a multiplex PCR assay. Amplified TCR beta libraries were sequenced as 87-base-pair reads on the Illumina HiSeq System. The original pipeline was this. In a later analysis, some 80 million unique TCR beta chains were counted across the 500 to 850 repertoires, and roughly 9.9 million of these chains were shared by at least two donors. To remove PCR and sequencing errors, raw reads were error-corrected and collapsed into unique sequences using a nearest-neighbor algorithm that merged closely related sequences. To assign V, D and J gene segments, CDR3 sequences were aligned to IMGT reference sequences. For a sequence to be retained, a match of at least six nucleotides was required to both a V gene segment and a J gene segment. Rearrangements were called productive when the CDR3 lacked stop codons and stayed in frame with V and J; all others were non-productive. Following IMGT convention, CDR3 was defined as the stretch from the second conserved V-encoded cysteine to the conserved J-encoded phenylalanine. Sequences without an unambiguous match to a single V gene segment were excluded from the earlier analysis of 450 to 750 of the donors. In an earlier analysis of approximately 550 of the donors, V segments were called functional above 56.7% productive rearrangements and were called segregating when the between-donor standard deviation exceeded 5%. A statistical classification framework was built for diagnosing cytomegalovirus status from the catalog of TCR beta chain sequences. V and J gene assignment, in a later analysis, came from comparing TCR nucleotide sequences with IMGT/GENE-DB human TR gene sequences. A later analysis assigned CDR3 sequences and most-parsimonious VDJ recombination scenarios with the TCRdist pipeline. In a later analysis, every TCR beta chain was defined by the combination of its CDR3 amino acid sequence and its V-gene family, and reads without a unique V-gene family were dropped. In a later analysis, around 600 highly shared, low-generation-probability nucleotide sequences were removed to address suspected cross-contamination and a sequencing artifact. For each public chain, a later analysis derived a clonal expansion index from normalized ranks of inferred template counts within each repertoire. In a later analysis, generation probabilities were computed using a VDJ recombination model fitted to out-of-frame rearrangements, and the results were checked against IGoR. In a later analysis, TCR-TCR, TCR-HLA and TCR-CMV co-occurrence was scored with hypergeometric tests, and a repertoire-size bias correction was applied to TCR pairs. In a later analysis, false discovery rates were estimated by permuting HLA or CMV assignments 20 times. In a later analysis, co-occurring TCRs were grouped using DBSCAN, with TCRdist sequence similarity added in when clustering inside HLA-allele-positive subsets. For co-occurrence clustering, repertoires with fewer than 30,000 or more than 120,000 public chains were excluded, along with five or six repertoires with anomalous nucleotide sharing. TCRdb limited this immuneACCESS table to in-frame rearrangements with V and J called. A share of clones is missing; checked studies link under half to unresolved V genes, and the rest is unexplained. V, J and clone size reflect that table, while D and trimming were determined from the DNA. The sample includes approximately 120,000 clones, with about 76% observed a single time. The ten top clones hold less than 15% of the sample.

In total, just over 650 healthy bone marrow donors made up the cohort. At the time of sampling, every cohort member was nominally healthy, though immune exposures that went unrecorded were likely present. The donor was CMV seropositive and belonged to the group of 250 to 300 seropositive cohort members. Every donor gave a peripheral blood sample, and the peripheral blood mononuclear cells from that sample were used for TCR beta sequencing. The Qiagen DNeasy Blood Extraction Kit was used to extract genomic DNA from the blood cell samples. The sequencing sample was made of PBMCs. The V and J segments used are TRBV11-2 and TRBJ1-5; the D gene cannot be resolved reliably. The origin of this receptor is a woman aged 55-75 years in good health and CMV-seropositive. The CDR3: CASSVQINQPQHF. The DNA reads TGTGCCAGCAGCGTACAGATCAATCAGCCCCAGCATTTT.